Below are 21 T cell receptor beta chains sequenced from a single sample in a study of blood T cells in healthy people across ages. For the second PCR, which ran for about 6 to 11 cycles, a sample-barcoded 5' primer and a J-beta primer mix were used. A single record per CDR3 protein comes from TCRdb applying MiXCR to the 5' RACE reads. The top ten clones hold about 4% of a sample with 1,500,000 or so distinct CDR3 sequences, 35% to 45% of them seen once. The sequencing sample was made of blood. The source of these receptors is a woman between 18 and 30 years old in good health.

The chain employs TRBV6-1 and TRBJ1-2, with D possibly being TRBD1 (5 bases). This CDR3 spans 13 amino acids. V shed 6 bases and J shed 6 bases, with 14 bases lying between them. Germline V CDR1 and CDR2: MNHNS, SASEGT. CDR3 sequence (DNA): TGTGCCAGCAGGCTTATATTCAGGGATGGCTACACCTTC. Protein: CASRLIFRDGYTF.

This clonotype has a handful of counts. V gene TRBV7-9 combines with J gene TRBJ1-1, with D hard to call. The CDR3 extends over 16 amino acids. Germline V lookup: CDR1 SEHNR, CDR2 FQNEAQ (reference sequence). Trimming left V 1 base short and J 4 bases short, with 16 bases between. CDR3 bases: TGTGCCAGCAGCTTAGGCCCCGCCGGGCCGGGCACTGAAGCTTTCTTT. This codes for CASSLGPAGPGTEAFF.

This clonotype was seen only a few times. The chain employs TRBV2 and TRBJ1-2, with D perhaps TRBD1 (6 bases). Per the germline V gene, CDR1 is SNHLY and CDR2 is FYNNEI. The CDR3 loop spans 14 amino acids. The V gene lost 6 bases and the J gene lost 8 bases, with 19 bases spanning the gap. CDR3 sequence: CASSERYRDGGYTF. The CDR3 DNA sequence: TGTGCCAGCAGCGAACGCTACAGGGATGGCGGCTACACCTTC.

There are many counts of this clonotype. The genes are TRBV12-3 or TRBV12-4 and TRBJ2-1; D is undetermined. V lost 7 bases to trimming and J lost 11 bases, with 21 bases between them. CDR3 length: 14 residues. CDR3 loop: CASTETTTPAQQFF. The CDR3 DNA reads TGTGCCAGCACCGAGACAACTACGCCCGCACAGCAGTTCTTC.

The chain joins TRBV7-9 to TRBJ1-2, with 8 bases aligning to TRBD1. The CDR3 spans 14 residues. Germline CDR1 reads SEHNR; CDR2 reads FQNEAQ (reference sequence). Germline trimming cut 3 bases from V and 6 bases from J; bases unmatched to any gene: 6. The CDR3 DNA sequence: TGTGCCAGCAGCTTCCAGGACAGGGTCGATGGCTACACCTTC. It specifies CASSFQDRVDGYTF.

This chain joins TRBV4-3 and TRBJ2-3, with TRBD1 matching 12 bases. Germline lookup yields CDR1 LGHNA and CDR2 YSLEER. The CDR3 is 16 amino acids. Losses at the gene ends were 3 bases for V and 6 bases for J; bases not matched to a gene: 7. CDR3 residues: CASSHGTGGSVDTQYF. CDR3 coding DNA: TGCGCCAGCAGCCACGGGACAGGGGGCTCGGTGGATACGCAGTATTTT.

This chain connects TRBV5-1 to TRBJ2-7; no clear D gene. The CDR3 runs to 15 residues. The V gene lost 0 bases and the J gene lost 5 bases, with 15 bases spanning the gap. Germline values: CDR1 SGHRS, CDR2 YFSETQ. CDR3 nucleotides: TGCGCCAGCAGCTTGGCAGAGGCAGGATACCACGAGCAGTACTTC. Its translation: CASSLAEAGYHEQYF.

The V call is TRBV9, the J call TRBJ2-3, with 8 bases identical to TRBD2. This CDR3 is 17 amino acids long. The V gene end was trimmed by 2 bases and the J gene end by 5 bases; junction bases not matched to a gene: 13. CDR1 is SGDLS and CDR2 is YYNGEE in the germline V gene. The DNA of the CDR3 is TGTGCCAGCAGCGTGACGATAATACCGGGACTAGGAGATACGCAGTATTTT. As protein: CASSVTIIPGLGDTQYF.

In its sample, this clonotype was seen once. The CDR3 nucleotides read TGTGCCAGCAGCTTAAAATTTCAAAACACCGGGGAGCTGTTTTTT. It yields the protein CASSLKFQNTGELFF. The chain couples TRBV7-2 to TRBJ2-2; D is unclear. The CDR3 runs to 15 residues. With 2 bases removed from V and 2 bases from J, the gap between germline ends came to 9 bases. Germline CDR1 reads SGHTA; CDR2 reads FQGNSA.

The chain carries TRBV12-3 or TRBV12-4 and TRBJ1-1; 10 bases line up with TRBD1. V lost 9 bases to trimming and J lost 1 base; unmatched junction nucleotides: 2. This CDR3 region has 13 residues. CDR3 protein: CASGQGENTEAFF. The CDR3 DNA follows: TGTGCCAGTGGACAGGGGGAGAACACTGAAGCTTTCTTT.

Only a few counts were recorded for this clonotype. This chain connects TRBV5-5 to TRBJ2-4; D may be TRBD1 (6 bases). V lost 1 base to trimming and J lost 8 bases, with 13 bases between them. Germline V CDR1 and CDR2: SGHKS, YYEKEE (reference sequence). This CDR3 is built from 14 residues. The chain's CDR3 is CASSLTGRRDIQYF. The CDR3 DNA is TGTGCCAGCAGCTTGACAGGGAGAAGGGACATTCAGTACTTC.

The CDR3 DNA sequence: TGTGCCAGCAGTTTTTCGAGGACAGGGCAAAAACTGTTTTTT. Translating it yields CASSFSRTGQKLFF. The V and J genes are TRBV6-5 and TRBJ1-4; 8 nucleotides align to TRBD1. V gave up 4 bases and J gave up 9 bases; unmatched junction bases: 7. Germline CDR1 reads MNHEY; CDR2 reads SVGAGI. CDR3 size: 14 residues.

This clonotype has more than one count but fewer than ten. A much larger clone sits a single nucleotide away, making a read error possible. The rearrangement uses TRBV4-1 and TRBJ2-5; a weak D match, TRBD2 (6 bases). The CDR3 loop spans 12 amino acids. CDR1 is MGHRA, CDR2 YSYEKL, per germline. DNA of the CDR3: TGCGCCAGCAGCCAAGATCGGGAGACCCGGTACTTC. Residues: CASSQDRETRYF.

The chain uses TRBV29-1 and TRBJ2-7; D possibly uses TRBD1 or TRBD2 (6 bases each). V lost 5 bases and J 4 bases, leaving 12 bases between the germline ends. Looked up from germline, CDR1 is SQVTM and CDR2 is ANQGSEA. CDR3 length equals 12 residues. The CDR3 region is CSVSGAGYEQYF. In DNA form, the CDR3 reads TGCAGCGTTTCGGGGGCTGGGTACGAGCAGTACTTC.

This clonotype was detected only a few times. The chain couples TRBV7-9 to TRBJ2-1; 8 positions agree with TRBD2. The J segment lost 8 bases and the V segment lost 6 bases, leaving 12 bases of the junction unmatched. The CDR3 sequence is 15 residues long. CDR1 and CDR2 from the germline V gene are SEHNR and FQNEAQ (reference sequence). The CDR3 DNA sequence: TGTGCCAGCAGGGAGACCGGGACTAGGTTCGATGAGCAGTTCTTC. Translation: CASRETGTRFDEQFF.

Worth noting for this clonotype: Given a much more abundant clone one base away, this may be a read error. The chain uses TRBV10-3 and TRBJ1-5, with 7 nucleotides matching TRBD1. Germline-derived CDR1 and CDR2 are ENHRY and SYGVKD. V shed 4 bases, J shed 6 bases, and the junction held 6 bases outside the gene matches. This CDR3 is built from 14 residues. The CDR3 DNA sequence: TGTGCCATCAGTGTTGGAGGGGGCAGTCAGCCCCAGCATTTT. Its translation: CAISVGGGSQPQHF.

This clonotype occurred a few times. The rearrangement links TRBV7-9 to TRBJ2-7; no reliable D call. This CDR3 spans 13 amino acids. In germline, CDR1 is SEHNR, CDR2 FQNEAQ (reference sequence). The ends were cut back, 6 bases at V and 1 base at J, with 10 bases in the middle. CDR3: CASSVSRSYEQYF. Here the CDR3 DNA reads TGTGCCAGCAGTGTTAGCAGGTCCTACGAGCAGTACTTC.

The chain uses TRBV5-5 and TRBJ2-7, with 9 positions matching TRBD2. This CDR3 is built from 15 residues. CDR1 is SGHKS and CDR2 is YYEKEE in the germline V gene (reference sequence). With V trimmed by 5 bases and J by 2 bases, 8 bases remained unmatched. The CDR3 sequence is CASSPWTSDPYEQYF. In nucleotides, the CDR3 is TGTGCCAGCAGTCCATGGACTAGCGACCCCTACGAGCAGTACTTC.

The gene calls are TRBV12-3 or TRBV12-4 and TRBJ2-7; unclear D gene. This CDR3 spans 17 amino acids. Trimming cost V 6 bases and J 0 bases, with 21 bases left between them. DNA of the CDR3: TGTGCCAGCAGCTACGACCCGTGGACGGCCCACTCCTACGAGCAGTACTTC. Encoded protein: CASSYDPWTAHSYEQYF.

On this clonotype itself: A read error may account for a junction end that differs from germline. The V and J genes are TRBV7-3 and TRBJ2-1; no firm D call. CDR3 length: 13 amino acids. Germline V gives CDR1 SGHTA, CDR2 FQGTGA. The CDR3 DNA is TGTGCCAGCAGCCCTGACCCGGCTTCTGAGCGGTTCTTC. Encoded protein: CASSPDPASERFF.

This chain connects TRBV7-8 to TRBJ2-7; weak D call: TRBD1 (5 bases). V was trimmed by 5 bases and J by 1 base, leaving 12 bases between them. Germline V gene lookup returns CDR1 SGHVS and CDR2 FQNEAQ. The CDR3 totals 14 residues. The CDR3 protein is CASSLTTASYEQYF. The CDR3 nucleotides read TGTGCCAGCAGCCTGACGACAGCTTCCTACGAGCAGTACTTC.